A single sample gave rise to the 20 T cell receptor beta chains below, sequenced in a study of cytomegalovirus exposure and HLA in healthy donors. The PCR employed 60 Vbeta primers together with 13 Jbeta primers. This table comes from immunoSEQ multiplex PCR, and its TCRdb copy is limited to in-frame clones, with some not included. The sample lists about 150,000 clones; 64% were seen once. The sequenced sample consisted of PBMCs. These receptors came from a woman aged 25 to 39 in good health and CMV-seropositive.

J is TRBJ2-7 and V is TRBV12-2; TRBD1 is taken as the D call from the table, unchecked against the DNA. TRBV12-2 is flagged as a pseudogene. CDR3 length: 11 amino acids. DNA of the CDR3: TGTGCAAGTCGCCCCCACTACGAGCAGTACTTC. It translates to CASRPHYEQYF.

This clone was counted only a few times. V and J are TRBV25-1 and TRBJ2-3, with 7 bases fitting TRBD1. V shed 3 bases and J 3 bases; nucleotides not matched to a gene: 9. Looked up from germline, CDR1 is MGHDK and CDR2 is SYGVNS. CDR3 length: 16 residues. The CDR3 loop reads CASSDRQGVGTDTQYF. In nucleotides, the CDR3 is TGTGCCAGCAGTGACAGACAGGGAGTGGGAACAGATACGCAGTATTTT.

This clone was detected only a few times. The rearrangement uses TRBV7-8 and TRBJ2-1, with a weak D call TRBD2 (5 bases). Trimming cost V 11 bases and J 4 bases, with 9 bases left between them. The CDR3 loop spans 11 amino acids. The germline CDR1 and CDR2 sequences are SGHVS and FQNEAQ. Here the CDR3 reads CACSEYNEQFF. In nucleotides, the CDR3 is TGTGCCTGTAGCGAGTACAATGAGCAGTTCTTC.

The V and J genes are TRBV6-1 and TRBJ2-7; 7 nucleotides agree with TRBD1. After removal of 8 bases from V and 9 bases from J, the junction contained 13 bases not matched to a gene. The CDR3 consists of 13 residues. Germline lookup yields CDR1 MNHNS and CDR2 SASEGT. The CDR3 reads CASQTSTGLGQYF. Here the CDR3 DNA reads TGTGCCAGCCAGACTTCGACAGGGCTTGGGCAGTACTTC.

V usage is TRBV4-1 and J usage is TRBJ1-5, with 9 positions matching TRBD1. This CDR3 region has 18 residues. V was pared by 4 bases and J by 3 bases, with 13 bases of the junction left unmatched. The V gene's germline CDR1 is MGHRA and CDR2 YSYEKL. CDR3 region: CASSRVENRGRFNQPQHF. CDR3 sequence (DNA): TGCGCCAGCAGCCGGGTTGAAAACAGGGGGCGTTTCAATCAGCCCCAGCATTTT.

This clone was seen a few times. The rearrangement links TRBV6-1 to TRBJ2-5, with D uncertain. CDR3 length: 12 amino acids. Trimming cost V 6 bases and J 5 bases, with 10 bases left between them. CDR1 and CDR2 from the germline V gene are MNHNS and SASEGT. CDR3 nucleotide sequence: TGTGCCAGCAGCCAAACCGGGGAGACCCAGTACTTC. Protein: CASSQTGETQYF.

The genes are TRBV5-1 and TRBJ1-2, with TRBD1 matching 10 bases. With V trimmed by 2 bases and J by 2 bases, 6 bases remained unmatched. The germline V gene encodes CDR1 SGHRS and CDR2 YFSETQ. The CDR3 runs to 16 residues. The CDR3 spells CASSLMPGQGNYGYTF. The CDR3 bases are TGCGCCAGCAGCTTAATGCCGGGACAGGGGAACTATGGCTACACCTTC.

CDR3 loop: CASSLVGAGGRYEQYF. CDR3 in DNA: TGTGCCAGCAGCTTAGTAGGAGCGGGAGGGCGGTACGAGCAGTACTTC. The chain has TRBV11-2 and TRBJ2-7; 10 bases match TRBD2. V dropped 1 base and J dropped 4; count of bases not matched to a gene: 7. There are 16 residues in the CDR3. Germline V gene sequence: CDR1 SGHAT, CDR2 FQNNGV. Drawing the rest from reference TRBV11-2 and TRBJ2-7, the complete variable domain is EAGVAQSPRYKIIEKRQSVAFWCNPISGHATLYWYQQILGQGPKLLIQFQNNGVVDDSQLPKDRFSAERLKGVDSTLKIQPAKLEDSAVYLCASSLVGAGGRYEQYFGPGTRLTVT.

This sequence joins TRBV30 and TRBJ1-4; weak D call: TRBD1 (5 bases). The CDR3 is 15 amino acids. Trimming stripped 1 base from V and 5 bases from J, with 14 bases between. Germline CDR1 reads GTSNPN; CDR2 reads SVGIG (reference sequence). The CDR3 nucleotides are TGTGCCTGGAGTGGGGGGGGACGGGGGAATGAAAAACTGTTTTTT. This translates into CAWSGGGRGNEKLFF.

The chain has TRBV4-2 and TRBJ1-4; 7 nucleotides agree with TRBD1. The CDR3 has 17 amino acids. The V gene's germline CDR1 is LGHNA and CDR2 YNFKEQ. V lost 3 bases and J lost 3; bases outside the gene matches: 10. In DNA, the CDR3 is TGTGCCAGCAGCCACGGCTCTAGGGGGCGGGCTAATGAAAAACTGTTTTTT. It yields the protein CASSHGSRGRANEKLFF.

The J gene is TRBJ2-5, the V gene TRBV2, with 7 bases fitting TRBD1. Per germline, CDR1 SNHLY and CDR2 FYNNEI. Unmatched junction bases numbered 12, after V lost 6 bases and J lost 2 bases. This CDR3 contains 16 residues. The CDR3 protein is CASSPARTGAQETQYF. The CDR3 bases are TGTGCCAGCAGCCCAGCTCGGACAGGAGCACAAGAGACCCAGTACTTC.

In this sample, this clone turned up a few times. V and J are TRBV7-7 and TRBJ1-1; D not certain. From germline, CDR1 is SSHAT and CDR2 FNYEAQ (reference sequence). This CDR3 spans 13 amino acids. Deletions cut 11 bases from V and 5 bases from J, with 18 bases between. CDR3 nucleotides: TGTGCCCGAGACCACCCGCCGCGGACTGAAGCTTTCTTT. Protein: CARDHPPRTEAFF. Filled out from reference TRBV7-7 and TRBJ1-1, the complete variable domain reads GAGVSQSPRYKVTKRGQDVTLRCDPISSHATLYWYQQALGQGPEFLTYFNYEAQPDKSGLPSDRFSAERPEGSISTLTIQRTEQRDSAMYRCARDHPPRTEAFFGQGTRLTVV.

This clone has more than one count but fewer than ten. This chain joins TRBV27 and TRBJ2-5, with D uncertain. V shed 3 bases and J shed 4 bases, with 15 bases lying between them. Germline V lookup: CDR1 MNHEY, CDR2 SMNVEV (reference sequence). The CDR3 contains 15 residues. DNA for the CDR3: TGTGCCAGCAGTTTTCTTTCGCCGAGAGGAGAGACCCAGTACTTC. This gives the protein CASSFLSPRGETQYF.

V and J are TRBV7-2 and TRBJ2-1; D may be TRBD2 (6 bases). The CDR3 is 14 residues long. Per the germline V gene, CDR1 is SGHTA and CDR2 is FQGNSA. The germline V and J ends were trimmed by 5 bases and 6 bases, with 14 bases remaining between them. The CDR3 reads CASSAWDLLNEQFF. The CDR3 DNA reads TGTGCCAGCAGCGCCTGGGACTTACTCAATGAGCAGTTCTTC.

The chain carries TRBV6-5 and TRBJ2-7, with 9 bases identical to TRBD2. Trimming took 6 bases from V and 4 from J; bases not matched to a gene: 10. CDR3 length: 15 amino acids. Germline CDR1 is MNHEY and CDR2 is SVGAGI. The CDR3 sequence is CASRDSLAGPYEQYF. The DNA of the CDR3 is TGTGCCAGCAGGGATTCCCTAGCGGGACCTTACGAGCAGTACTTC.

This chain uses TRBV2 with TRBJ2-7, with 7 bases fitting TRBD2. The CDR3 runs to 14 residues. Per the germline V gene, CDR1 is SNHLY and CDR2 is FYNNEI. Trimming took 4 bases from V and 5 from J; bases not matched to a gene: 8. CDR3 nucleotides: TGTGCCAGCAGTGTCACGGGGGGTCGGGACGAGCAGTACTTC. Its protein is CASSVTGGRDEQYF. Full variable domain (rest looked up from reference TRBV2 and TRBJ2-7): EPEVTQTPSHQVTQMGQEVILRCVPISNHLYFYWYRQILGQKVEFLVSFYNNEISEKSEIFDDQFSVERPDGSNFTLKIRSTKLEDSAMYFCASSVTGGRDEQYFGPGTRLTVT.

V is TRBV28 and J is TRBJ1-1; D perhaps matches TRBD1 (5 bases). Deletions cut 3 bases from V and 8 bases from J, with 10 bases between. Germline CDR1 and CDR2: MDHEN and SYDVKM. The CDR3 extends over 12 amino acids. DNA of the CDR3: TGTGCCAGCAGTTTCCAGGGCCAAGAAGCTTTCTTT. It is translated as CASSFQGQEAFF.

The chain combines TRBV25-1 with TRBJ2-7; TRBD2 aligns across 9 bases. The CDR3 sequence is 17 residues long. Germline V gives CDR1 MGHDK, CDR2 SYGVNS. The V segment lost 6 bases and the J segment 0 bases; nucleotides outside the gene matches: 12. This chain's CDR3 is CASSHRSGREGSYEQYF. The CDR3 DNA is TGTGCCAGCAGCCATAGGTCGGGGCGGGAGGGCTCCTACGAGCAGTACTTC.

This clone was recorded a few times. The chain employs TRBV6-1 and TRBJ1-1; the D is unclear. V gave up 5 bases and J gave up 4 bases, with 5 bases separating them. Germline V gene data show CDR1 as MNHNS and CDR2 as SASEGT. The CDR3 spans 11 residues. This chain's CDR3 is CASSSVTEAFF. The CDR3 nucleotides read TGTGCCAGCAGTTCTGTCACTGAAGCTTTCTTT.

V usage is TRBV6-4 and J usage is TRBJ2-1; D is uncertain. Germline V CDR1 and CDR2: MRHNA, SNTAGT. Deletions cut 0 bases from V and 9 bases from J, with 9 bases between. This CDR3 has 13 residues. The CDR3 DNA follows: TGTGCCAGCAGTGACTCTGATCGAGGTGAGCAGTTCTTC. Translation: CASSDSDRGEQFF.